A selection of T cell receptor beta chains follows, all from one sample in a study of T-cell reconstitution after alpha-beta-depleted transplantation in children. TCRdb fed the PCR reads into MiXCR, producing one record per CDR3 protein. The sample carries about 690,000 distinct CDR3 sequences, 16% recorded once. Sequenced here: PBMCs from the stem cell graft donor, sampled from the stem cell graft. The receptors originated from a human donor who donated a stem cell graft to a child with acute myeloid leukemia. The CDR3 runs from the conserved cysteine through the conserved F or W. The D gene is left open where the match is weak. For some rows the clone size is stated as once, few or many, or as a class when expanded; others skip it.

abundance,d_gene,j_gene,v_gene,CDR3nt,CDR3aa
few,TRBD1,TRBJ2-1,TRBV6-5,TGTGCCACTCTAAGACAGGGAAACACACAGCACAATGAGCAGTTCTTC,CATLRQGNTQHNEQFF
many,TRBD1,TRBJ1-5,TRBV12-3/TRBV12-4,TGTGCCAGCAGTTTTGGGACAGATAATCAGCCCCAGCATTTT,CASSFGTDNQPQHF
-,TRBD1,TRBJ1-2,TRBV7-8,TGTGCCAGCAGGACCCCCGGACAGGCTAACTATGGCTACACCTTC,CASRTPGQANYGYTF
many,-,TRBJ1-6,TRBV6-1,TGTGCCAGCAGCCTACAGGGTCCCAGGTCACCCCTCCACTTT,CASSLQGPRSPLHF
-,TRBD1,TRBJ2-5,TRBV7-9,TGTGCCAGCAGCTTAGTCGGGACAGCCCTAGAGACCCAGTACTTC,CASSLVGTALETQYF
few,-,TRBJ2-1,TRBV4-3,TGCGCCAGCACCCCAAGTGTTGGCTCCTACAATGAGCAGTTCTTC,CASTPSVGSYNEQFF
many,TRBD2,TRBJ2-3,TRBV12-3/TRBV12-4,TGTGCCAGCAGTTTTGCTCAGCGGGGACTCACAGATACGCAGTATTTT,CASSFAQRGLTDTQYF
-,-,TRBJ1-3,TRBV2,TGTGCCAGCAGGGGGTCCTCTGGAAACACCATATATTTT,CASRGSSGNTIYF
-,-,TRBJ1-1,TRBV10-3,TGTGCCATCAGTGATATGGCAGGCGGAGGGAGCACTGAAGCTTTCTTT,CAISDMAGGGSTEAFF
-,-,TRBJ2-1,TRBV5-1,TGCGCCAGCGCGCCAGGGGGGCCGAGTTCGAATGAGCAGTTCTTC,CASAPGGPSSNEQFF
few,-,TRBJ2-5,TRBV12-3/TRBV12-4,TGTGCCAGCACTCCCGACTTGTACCAAGAGACCCAGTACTTC,CASTPDLYQETQYF
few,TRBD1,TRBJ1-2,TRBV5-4,TGTGCCAGCAGCTTACAGGGGTTCAGCTATGGCTACACCTTC,CASSLQGFSYGYTF
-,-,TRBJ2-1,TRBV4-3,TGCGCCAGCAGCCAGGGGACGGCTGATGAGCAGTTCTTC,CASSQGTADEQFF
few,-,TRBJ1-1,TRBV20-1,TGCAGTGCTAGCTACCCGGGACATTTTACTGAAGCTTTCTTT,CSASYPGHFTEAFF
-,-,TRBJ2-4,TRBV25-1,TGTGCCAGCAGTGAACCCGGGGAAAACATTCAGTACTTC,CASSEPGENIQYF
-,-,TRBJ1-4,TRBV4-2,TGTGCCAGCAGCCAAGATCGGTTTTCGGGTATTGAGCGAGAAAAACTGTTTTTT,CASSQDRFSGIEREKLFF